Each of the 26 T cell receptor beta chains below was sequenced from the same sample in a study of cytomegalovirus exposure and HLA in healthy donors. Profiling relied on immunoSEQ multiplex PCR, and the TCRdb table lists in-frame clones only, not all of them. The sample holds approximately 160,000 clones, 86% seen once. Sequencing used PBMCs. These receptors were collected from a young woman in good health and CMV-seronegative.

This chain connects TRBV7-6 to TRBJ1-1, with D perhaps matching TRBD1 (5 bases). The CDR3 runs to 15 residues. Germline V gives CDR1 SGHVS, CDR2 FNYEAQ. The V gene lost 1 base and the J gene lost 1 base, with 10 bases spanning the gap. Here the CDR3 reads CASSLEAGPNTEAFF. The CDR3, as DNA: TGTGCCAGCAGCTTAGAGGCAGGGCCGAACACTGAAGCTTTCTTT.

The chain joins TRBV9 to TRBJ2-7, with 10 bases that match TRBD2. Germline CDR1 SGDLS, CDR2 YYNGEE. With 4 bases clipped from V and 6 bases from J, the junction kept 10 bases outside the gene matches. CDR3 length: 15 residues. This chain's CDR3 is CASSISGGPSSEQYF. The CDR3 DNA reads TGTGCCAGCAGCATTAGCGGGGGGCCTAGTTCCGAGCAGTACTTC.

The genes are TRBV7-2 and TRBJ2-3; 7 bases agree with TRBD1. Germline V gene sequence: CDR1 SGHTA, CDR2 FQGNSA. Trimming removed 4 bases from V and 1 base from J; junction bases left unmatched: 5. The CDR3 consists of 15 residues. The CDR3 DNA follows: TGTGCCAGCAGCTCCCGACAGGGACGCACAGATACGCAGTATTTT. Amino acid sequence: CASSSRQGRTDTQYF.

The V and J genes are TRBV2 and TRBJ1-2, with D perhaps matching TRBD1 (5 bases). In germline, CDR1 is SNHLY, CDR2 FYNNEI. Trimming stripped 2 bases from V and 2 bases from J, with 18 bases between. The CDR3 sequence is 17 residues long. This chain's CDR3 is CASSEIRAGRGNYGYTF. DNA for the CDR3: TGTGCCAGCAGTGAAATCAGGGCAGGGCGAGGCAACTATGGCTACACCTTC.

The chain joins TRBV30 to TRBJ1-3; maybe TRBD1 (5 bases). Germline assignment: CDR1 GTSNPN and CDR2 SVGIG (reference sequence). The CDR3 loop spans 14 amino acids. The V end was cut by 5 bases, the J end by 7 bases, with 18 bases between. The CDR3, as DNA: TGTGCCTGGCGGGGGGAGGGTGTTTGGAACACCATATATTTT. Translation: CAWRGEGVWNTIYF. The complete variable domain, with remaining parts taken from reference TRBV30 and TRBJ1-3, reads SQTIHQWPATLVQPVGSPLSLECTVEGTSNPNLYWYRQAAGRGLQLLFYSVGIGQISSEVPQNLSASRPQDRQFILSSKKLLLSDSGFYLCAWRGEGVWNTIYFGEGSWLTVV.

This chain links TRBV14 with TRBJ1-1; D remains unclear. From germline, CDR1 is SGHDN and CDR2 FVKESK. The germline V and J ends were trimmed by 3 bases and 5 bases, with 10 bases remaining between them. The CDR3 is 13 residues long. The CDR3 DNA sequence: TGTGCCAGCAGCCAGGGCGCTGTAACTGAAGCTTTCTTT. Translation: CASSQGAVTEAFF.

The V call is TRBV11-2, the J call TRBJ2-1; 11 bases map to TRBD2. Germline-derived CDR1 and CDR2 are SGHAT and FQNNGV. This CDR3 region has 14 residues. V lost 8 bases and J lost 7; bases outside the gene matches: 7. The CDR3 protein is CASGRASGGNEQFF. The CDR3 nucleotides are TGTGCCAGCGGTCGGGCTAGCGGGGGGAATGAGCAGTTCTTC. Supplemented by reference TRBV11-2 and TRBJ2-1, the full variable domain reads EAGVAQSPRYKIIEKRQSVAFWCNPISGHATLYWYQQILGQGPKLLIQFQNNGVVDDSQLPKDRFSAERLKGVDSTLKIQPAKLEDSAVYLCASGRASGGNEQFFGPGTRLTVL.

The chain is built from TRBV7-2 and TRBJ2-4; 7 nucleotides agree with TRBD1. CDR1 and CDR2 from the germline V gene are SGHTA and FQGNSA. The CDR3 spans 11 residues. V shed 3 bases, J shed 10 bases, and the junction held 0 bases outside the gene matches. The CDR3 is CASSFRGIQYF. In DNA, the CDR3 is TGTGCCAGCAGCTTCAGGGGGATTCAGTACTTC.

The rearrangement uses TRBV6-1 and TRBJ2-3; 14 positions agree with TRBD2. The germline V gene has CDR1 MNHNS and CDR2 SASEGT. The J segment lost 2 bases and the V segment lost 2 bases, leaving 12 bases of the junction unmatched. The CDR3 has 20 amino acids. This CDR3 reads CASSELGGLAGAILTDTQYF. DNA for the CDR3: TGTGCCAGCAGTGAATTGGGGGGACTAGCGGGGGCTATTCTCACAGATACGCAGTATTTT.

This clone was counted once. This sequence joins TRBV4-3 and TRBJ2-5, with D possibly TRBD1 on 5 matching bases. This CDR3 has 15 residues. From germline, CDR1 is LGHNA and CDR2 YSLEER. Trimming left V 1 base short and J 4 bases short, with 13 bases between. CDR3 coding DNA: TGCGCCAGCAGCCAAGGATATCAGGGTAGAGAGACCCAGTACTTC. This codes for CASSQGYQGRETQYF.

The J gene is TRBJ1-1, the V gene TRBV5-4; 9 nucleotides agree with TRBD1. The germline gives CDR1 SGHNT, CDR2 YYREEE (reference sequence). V was clipped by 4 bases and J by 1 base; unmatched bases: 5. The length of the CDR3 is 15 residues. CDR3 coding DNA: TGTGCCAGCAGCGGATTACAGGGGGCGAACACTGAAGCTTTCTTT. This encodes CASSGLQGANTEAFF.

The chain is built from TRBV30 and TRBJ1-1; 9 nucleotides line up with TRBD1. This CDR3 is 13 amino acids long. J lost 3 bases, V lost 3 bases, and 2 bases had no gene match. The germline V gene encodes CDR1 GTSNPN and CDR2 SVGIG (reference sequence). The CDR3 DNA follows: TGTGCCTGGAGAGACAGGGGGGACACTGAAGCTTTCTTT. Protein: CAWRDRGDTEAFF.

The chain employs TRBV11-2 and TRBJ1-2; D is undetermined. V lost 0 bases to trimming and J lost 3 bases, with 11 bases between them. CDR1 is SGHAT, CDR2 FQNNGV, per germline. This CDR3 is built from 15 residues. CDR3 sequence reads: CASSLEVASYYGYTF. As DNA, the CDR3 is TGTGCCAGCAGCTTAGAGGTAGCATCCTACTATGGCTACACCTTC.

The chain links TRBV27 to TRBJ1-4; 8 bases are shared with TRBD1. V trimming: 6 bases; J trimming: 4 bases; junction bases outside the gene matches: 4. CDR3 size: 14 residues. Germline loops: CDR1 MNHEY, CDR2 SMNVEV (reference sequence). This CDR3 reads CASSWDRRNEKLFF. CDR3 in DNA: TGTGCCAGCAGCTGGGACAGGCGTAATGAAAAACTGTTTTTT.

The CDR3 region is CSVDGTGQGKYEQYF. CDR3 in DNA: TGCAGCGTTGACGGGACAGGGCAGGGAAAATACGAGCAGTACTTC. V usage is TRBV29-1 and J usage is TRBJ2-7, with 9 positions matching TRBD1. Germline V lookup: CDR1 SQVTM, CDR2 ANQGSEA. J lost 4 bases, V lost 3 bases, and 10 bases had no gene match. This CDR3 has 15 residues.

With regard to this clone: Within the sample, other DNA sequences also encode this same CDR3. V usage is TRBV5-1 and J usage is TRBJ2-2; the D gene is possibly TRBD2 (5 bases). Germline CDR1 and CDR2: SGHRS and YFSETQ. The CDR3 covers 14 residues. V was shortened by 1 base and J by 5 bases, with 9 bases between the two germline ends. The CDR3 sequence: CASSLYPGTGELFF. The CDR3 region has the DNA TGCGCCAGCAGCTTGTACCCGGGGACCGGGGAGCTGTTTTTT.

This rearrangement joins TRBV7-9 to TRBJ2-3; TRBD1 matches at 7 bases. Germline V gives CDR1 SEHNR, CDR2 FQNEAQ (reference sequence). CDR3 length equals 16 residues. Trimming at V came to 5 bases and at J to 4 bases, leaving 12 bases not matched to a gene. The CDR3 protein is CASSESTGSWADTQYF. In DNA, the CDR3 is TGTGCCAGCAGCGAATCGACAGGGAGTTGGGCAGATACGCAGTATTTT.

This chain links TRBV7-2 with TRBJ2-1; TRBD2 matches 10 bases. Per germline, CDR1 SGHTA and CDR2 FQGNSA. V shed 4 bases, J shed 8 bases, and the junction held 11 bases outside the gene matches. This CDR3 comprises 16 residues. The CDR3 DNA reads as TGTGCCAGCAGCTCCTCGCGCCTAGCGGGAGCCCATGAGCAGTTCTTC. It yields the protein CASSSSRLAGAHEQFF.

The chain uses TRBV25-1 and TRBJ1-3; D ambiguous. CDR3 size: 14 residues. CDR1 MGHDK and CDR2 SYGVNS come from the germline V gene. Trimming left V 2 bases short and J 1 base short, with 6 bases between. CDR3 sequence reads: CASSEGPSGNTIYF. The CDR3 region has the DNA TGTGCCAGCAGTGAAGGGCCGTCTGGAAACACCATATATTTT.

The rearrangement links TRBV4-3 to TRBJ2-7; TRBD2 might be the D (6 bases). The CDR3 runs 14 residues. Germline CDR1 and CDR2: LGHNA and YSLEER. Trimming stripped 1 base from V and 5 bases from J, with 12 bases between. The DNA for the CDR3 is TGCGCCAGCAGCCAAGCCGGGACTGTTGACGAGCAGTACTTC. Its translation: CASSQAGTVDEQYF.

The CDR3 region is CASSLSASRREELFF. CDR3 coding DNA: TGTGCCAGCAGCTTAAGCGCTAGTCGGCGGGAGGAGCTGTTTTTT. V and J are TRBV7-6 and TRBJ2-2; tentative D call: TRBD2 (6 bases). The CDR3 runs to 15 residues. In germline, CDR1 is SGHVS, CDR2 FNYEAQ. V lost 2 bases and J 10 bases, leaving 17 bases between the germline ends. The whole variable domain, remainder taken from reference TRBV7-6 and TRBJ2-2, is GAGVSQSPRYKVTKRGQDVALRCDPISGHVSLYWYRQALGQGPEFLTYFNYEAQQDKSGLPNDRFSAERPEGSISTLTIQRTEQRDSAMYRCASSLSASRREELFFGEGSRLTVL.

The chain combines TRBV5-1 with TRBJ2-1, with 7 positions matching TRBD1. The CDR3 runs 13 residues. V shed 0 bases and J 8 bases; nucleotides not matched to a gene: 2. Germline CDR1 and CDR2: SGHRS and YFSETQ. Here the CDR3 reads CASSLGDSHEQFF. Written as DNA, the CDR3 is TGCGCCAGCAGCTTGGGGGACAGCCATGAGCAGTTCTTC.

The J gene is TRBJ2-5, the V gene TRBV7-9, with D possibly TRBD2 on 5 matching bases. V lost 4 bases to trimming and J lost 2 bases, with 8 bases between them. The CDR3 totals 13 residues. Germline lookup yields CDR1 SEHNR and CDR2 FQNEAQ (reference sequence). The CDR3: CASSWRNQETQYF. The CDR3 DNA reads as TGTGCCAGCAGCTGGAGGAATCAAGAGACCCAGTACTTC.

This chain uses TRBV9 with TRBJ2-5; D gene unclear. The V gene's germline CDR1 is SGDLS and CDR2 YYNGEE. The CDR3 contains 14 residues. V dropped 2 bases and J dropped 2 bases, with 10 bases sitting between them. The CDR3 sequence: CASSVLPGQETQYF. The DNA for the CDR3 is TGTGCCAGCAGCGTTCTCCCAGGTCAAGAGACCCAGTACTTC.

This chain joins TRBV2 and TRBJ2-5; 7 nucleotides line up with TRBD2. V dropped 7 bases and J dropped 5; count of bases not matched to a gene: 4. CDR1 is SNHLY and CDR2 is FYNNEI in the germline V gene. This CDR3 spans 12 amino acids. This CDR3 reads CASTGGSETQYF. CDR3 in DNA: TGTGCCAGCACCGGGGGGTCGGAGACCCAGTACTTC.

The chain joins TRBV4-1 to TRBJ2-4, with a possible D match to TRBD1 (5 bases). The germline CDR1 and CDR2 sequences are MGHRA and YSYEKL. This CDR3 has 13 amino acids. Trimming left V 1 base short and J 8 bases short, with 9 bases between. CDR3 in DNA: TGCGCCAGCAGCCAAGTTCCAGGGTACATTCAGTACTTC. Protein: CASSQVPGYIQYF.